This entry lists 8 T cell receptor beta chains sequenced from one sample in a study of shared clonotypes between healthy human individuals. Here immunoSEQ multiplex PCR was the method, and the copy in TCRdb shows in-frame clones only, minus some. The profile shows 560,000 or so clones, approximately 96% of them singletons. Terminally differentiated effector memory CD45RA+ cells were excluded by CCR7 positive selection of CD45RO-negative cells. Sequenced: naive CD8+ T cells sorted from blood. The origin of the receptors is a woman in her twenties or thirties in good health.

This clone was seen once. This chain links TRBV5-1 with TRBJ2-5, with a possible D match to TRBD2 (6 bases). This CDR3 region has 12 residues. Deletions cut 4 bases from V and 5 bases from J, with 9 bases between. CDR1 and CDR2 (germline): SGHRS, YFSETQ. CDR3 sequence (DNA): TGCGCCAGCAGCCTGGAGGGGGAGACCCAGTACTTC. It specifies CASSLEGETQYF. Full variable domain (missing parts from reference TRBV5-1 and TRBJ2-5): KAGVTQTPRYLIKTRGQQVTLSCSPISGHRSVSWYQQTPGQGLQFLFEYFSETQRNKGNFPGRFSGRQFSNSRSEMNVSTLELGDSALYLCASSLEGETQYFGPGTRLLVL.

The genes are TRBV11-2 and TRBJ2-1; a weak D match, TRBD2 (6 bases). Germline V gene sequence: CDR1 SGHAT, CDR2 FQNNGV. CDR3 size: 13 residues. Trimming took 4 bases from V and 5 from J, leaving 9 bases between them. CDR3 in amino acids: CASSSRENNEQFF. The CDR3 DNA reads TGTGCCAGCAGCTCACGGGAGAACAATGAGCAGTTCTTC.

The chain has TRBV5-6 and TRBJ1-5; no reliable D call. The CDR3 consists of 12 residues. The ends were cut back, 1 base at V and 6 bases at J, with 5 bases in the middle. CDR1 SGHDT and CDR2 YYEEEE come from the germline V gene. The CDR3 is CASSLLGQPQHF. The CDR3 nucleotides read TGTGCCAGCAGCTTGTTAGGTCAGCCCCAGCATTTT. The full variable domain, rest sourced from reference TRBV5-6 and TRBJ1-5, is DAGVTQSPTHLIKTRGQQVTLRCSPKSGHDTVSWYQQALGQGPQFIFQYYEEEERQRGNFPDRFSGHQFPNYSSELNVNALLLGDSALYLCASSLLGQPQHFGDGTRLSIL.

The genes are TRBV2 and TRBJ2-7; D possibly uses TRBD1 or TRBD2 (5 bases each). The CDR3 runs 14 residues. Germline CDR1 reads SNHLY; CDR2 reads FYNNEI. V was pared by 1 base and J by 2 bases, with 9 bases between. The CDR3 spells CASSEGDGAYEQYF. Here the CDR3 DNA reads TGTGCCAGCAGTGAAGGGGACGGAGCCTACGAGCAGTACTTC.

The gene calls are TRBV29-1 and TRBJ2-6; perhaps TRBD1 as D (5 bases). Looked up from germline, CDR1 is SQVTM and CDR2 is ANQGSEA. Trimming stripped 3 bases from V and 4 bases from J, with 10 bases between. The CDR3 extends over 14 amino acids. Written as DNA, the CDR3 is TGCAGCGTTGAGGGGCTCTCGGGGGCCAACGTCCTGACTTTC. The encoded protein is CSVEGLSGANVLTF.

This sequence joins TRBV4-2 and TRBJ2-7; weak D call: TRBD1 (6 bases). Germline-derived CDR1 and CDR2 are LGHNA and YNFKEQ. V gave up 2 bases and J gave up 0 bases, with 14 bases separating them. This CDR3 is 16 amino acids long. The CDR3 sequence is CASSQIEGESSYEQYF. CDR3 bases: TGTGCCAGCAGCCAAATAGAGGGGGAAAGCTCCTACGAGCAGTACTTC.

This chain uses TRBV28 with TRBJ1-1; no reliable D call. The V end was cut by 3 bases, the J end by 1 base, with 6 bases between. CDR3 length equals 13 residues. Per germline, CDR1 MDHEN and CDR2 SYDVKM. The CDR3, as DNA: TGTGCCAGCAGTTTTAGGGAGAACACTGAAGCTTTCTTT. Protein product: CASSFRENTEAFF.

The chain is built from TRBV5-1 and TRBJ2-3; TRBD1 matches at 7 bases. The CDR3 runs to 16 residues. With V trimmed by 1 base and J by 3 bases, 8 bases remained unmatched. Germline V gene data show CDR1 as SGHRS and CDR2 as YFSETQ. The CDR3 region has the DNA TGCGCCAGCAGCTTGATTTCACAGGGGTTAACAGATACGCAGTATTTT. Protein product: CASSLISQGLTDTQYF.